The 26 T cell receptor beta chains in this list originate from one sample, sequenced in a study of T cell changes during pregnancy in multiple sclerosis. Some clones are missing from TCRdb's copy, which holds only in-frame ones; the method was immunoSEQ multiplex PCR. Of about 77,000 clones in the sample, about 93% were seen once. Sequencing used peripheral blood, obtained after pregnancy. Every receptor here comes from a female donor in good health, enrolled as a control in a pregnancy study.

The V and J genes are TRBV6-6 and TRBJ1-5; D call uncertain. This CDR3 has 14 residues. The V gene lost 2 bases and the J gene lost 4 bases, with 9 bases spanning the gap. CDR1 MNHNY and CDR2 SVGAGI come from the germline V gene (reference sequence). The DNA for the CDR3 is TGTGCCAGCAGTTACGCGTCCGAAAATCAGCCCCAGCATTTT. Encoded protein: CASSYASENQPQHF.

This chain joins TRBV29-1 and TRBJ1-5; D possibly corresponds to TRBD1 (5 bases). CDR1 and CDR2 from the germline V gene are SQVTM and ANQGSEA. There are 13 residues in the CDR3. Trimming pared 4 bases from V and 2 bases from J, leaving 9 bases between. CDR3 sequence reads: CSVAQGGNQPQHF. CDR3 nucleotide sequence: TGCAGCGTTGCCCAGGGTGGCAATCAGCCCCAGCATTTT.

CDR3 in amino acids: CAWSVQGGVYEQYF. DNA for the CDR3: TGTGCCTGGAGTGTGCAGGGAGGGGTCTACGAGCAGTACTTC. The chain carries TRBV30 and TRBJ2-7; 7 nucleotides align to TRBD2. CDR3 length: 14 amino acids. Germline-derived CDR1 and CDR2 are GTSNPN and SVGIG (reference sequence). Trimming cost V 0 bases and J 3 bases; bases outside gene matches: 5.

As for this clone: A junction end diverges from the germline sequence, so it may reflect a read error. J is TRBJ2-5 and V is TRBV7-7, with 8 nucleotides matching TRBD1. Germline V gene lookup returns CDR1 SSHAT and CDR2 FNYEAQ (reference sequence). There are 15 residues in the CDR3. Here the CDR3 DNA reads TGTGCTAGCAGTCGCGCACAGGGGGGTCAAGAGACCCAGTACTTC. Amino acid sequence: CASSRAQGGQETQYF.

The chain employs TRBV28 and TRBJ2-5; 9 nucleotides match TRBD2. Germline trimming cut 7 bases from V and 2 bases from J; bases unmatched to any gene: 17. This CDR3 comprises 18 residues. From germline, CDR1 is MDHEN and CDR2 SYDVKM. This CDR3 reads CASNPSRGREGRQETQYF. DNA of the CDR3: TGTGCCAGCAACCCATCCCGGGGGCGGGAGGGCCGGCAAGAGACCCAGTACTTC. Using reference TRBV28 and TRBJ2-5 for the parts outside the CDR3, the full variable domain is DVKVTQSSRYLVKRTGEKVFLECVQDMDHENMFWYRQDPGLGLRLIYFSYDVKMKEKGDIPEGYSVSREKKERFSLILESASTNQTSMYLCASNPSRGREGRQETQYFGPGTRLLVL.

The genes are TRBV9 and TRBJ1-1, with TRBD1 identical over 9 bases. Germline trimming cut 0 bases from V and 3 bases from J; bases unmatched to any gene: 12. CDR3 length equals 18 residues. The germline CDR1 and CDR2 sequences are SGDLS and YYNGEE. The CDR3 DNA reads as TGTGCCAGCAGCGTAGGGACCGGGACAGGGAGGGTCGACACTGAAGCTTTCTTT. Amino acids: CASSVGTGTGRVDTEAFF.

CDR3 sequence: CSVSTFSGNTIYF. For the CDR3, the DNA is TGCAGCGTTTCGACATTCTCTGGAAACACCATATATTTT. The rearrangement joins TRBV29-1 to TRBJ1-3; D gene uncertain. CDR1 and CDR2 (germline): SQVTM, ANQGSEA. CDR3 length equals 13 residues. Trimming cost V 5 bases and J 0 bases, with 8 bases left between them. Together with reference TRBV29-1 and TRBJ1-3, the CDR3 gives the full variable domain: SAVISQKPSRDICQRGTSLTIQCQVDSQVTMMFWYRQQPGQSLTLIATANQGSEATYESGFVIDKFPISRPNLTFSTLTVSNMSPEDSSIYLCSVSTFSGNTIYFGEGSWLTVV.

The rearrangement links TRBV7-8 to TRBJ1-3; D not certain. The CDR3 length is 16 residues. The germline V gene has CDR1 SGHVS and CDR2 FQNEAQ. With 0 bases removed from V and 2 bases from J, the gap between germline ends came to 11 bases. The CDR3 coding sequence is TGTGCCAGCAGCTTAGCCGACTCATCGACTGGAAACACCATATATTTT. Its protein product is CASSLADSSTGNTIYF.

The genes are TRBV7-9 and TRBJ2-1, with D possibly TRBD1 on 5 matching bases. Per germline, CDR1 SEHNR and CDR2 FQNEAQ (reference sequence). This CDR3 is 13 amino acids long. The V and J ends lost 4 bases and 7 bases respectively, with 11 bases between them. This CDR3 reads CASSSYRLNEQFF. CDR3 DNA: TGTGCCAGCAGCTCGTACAGGCTAAATGAGCAGTTCTTC.

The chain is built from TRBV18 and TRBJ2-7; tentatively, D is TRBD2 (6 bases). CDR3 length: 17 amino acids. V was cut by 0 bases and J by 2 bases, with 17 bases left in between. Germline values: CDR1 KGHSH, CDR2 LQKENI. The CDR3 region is CASSPPLVGRVTYEQYF. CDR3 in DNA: TGTGCCAGCTCACCACCGTTGGTCGGGAGAGTGACCTACGAGCAGTACTTC.

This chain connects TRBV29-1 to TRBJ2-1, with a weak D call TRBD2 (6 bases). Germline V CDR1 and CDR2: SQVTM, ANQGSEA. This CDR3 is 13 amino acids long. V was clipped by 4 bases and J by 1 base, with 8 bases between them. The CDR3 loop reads CSVGLASYNEQFF. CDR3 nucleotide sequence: TGCAGCGTTGGGCTAGCGTCCTACAATGAGCAGTTCTTC.

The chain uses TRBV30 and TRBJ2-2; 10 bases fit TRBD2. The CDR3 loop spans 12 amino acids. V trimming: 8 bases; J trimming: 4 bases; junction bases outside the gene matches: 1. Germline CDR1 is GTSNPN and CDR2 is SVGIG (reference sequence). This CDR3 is CARTSGTGELFF. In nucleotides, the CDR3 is TGTGCCCGGACTAGCGGCACCGGGGAGCTGTTTTTT.

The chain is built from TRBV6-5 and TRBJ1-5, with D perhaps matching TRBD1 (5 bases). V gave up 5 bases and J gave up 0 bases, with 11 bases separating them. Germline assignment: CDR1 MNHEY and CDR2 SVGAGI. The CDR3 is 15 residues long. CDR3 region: CASSRGDPSNQPQHF. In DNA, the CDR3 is TGTGCCAGCAGTCGGGGGGATCCTAGCAATCAGCCCCAGCATTTT.

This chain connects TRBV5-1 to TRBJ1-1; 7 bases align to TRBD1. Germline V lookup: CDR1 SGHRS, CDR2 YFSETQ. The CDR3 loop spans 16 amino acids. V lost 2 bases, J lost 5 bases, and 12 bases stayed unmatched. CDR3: CASSLNTGADSTEAFF. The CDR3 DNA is TGCGCCAGCAGCTTAAATACAGGGGCGGATTCTACTGAAGCTTTCTTT.

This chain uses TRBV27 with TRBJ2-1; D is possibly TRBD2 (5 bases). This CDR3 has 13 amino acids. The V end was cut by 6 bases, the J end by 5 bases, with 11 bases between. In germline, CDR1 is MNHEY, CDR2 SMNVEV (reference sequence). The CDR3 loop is CASSFGLNNEQFF. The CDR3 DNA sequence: TGTGCCAGCAGCTTTGGACTTAACAATGAGCAGTTCTTC.

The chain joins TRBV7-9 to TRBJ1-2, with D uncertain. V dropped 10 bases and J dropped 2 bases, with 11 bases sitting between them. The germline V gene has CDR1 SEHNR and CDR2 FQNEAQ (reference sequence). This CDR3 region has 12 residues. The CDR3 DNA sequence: TGTGCCATCGGGGAGATAAACTATGGCTACACCTTC. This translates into CAIGEINYGYTF.

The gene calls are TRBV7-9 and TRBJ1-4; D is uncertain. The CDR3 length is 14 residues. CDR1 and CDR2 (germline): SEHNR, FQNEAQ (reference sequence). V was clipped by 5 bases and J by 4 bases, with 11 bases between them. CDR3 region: CASSQVVVNEKLFF. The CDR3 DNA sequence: TGTGCCAGCAGCCAGGTGGTTGTTAATGAAAAACTGTTTTTT.

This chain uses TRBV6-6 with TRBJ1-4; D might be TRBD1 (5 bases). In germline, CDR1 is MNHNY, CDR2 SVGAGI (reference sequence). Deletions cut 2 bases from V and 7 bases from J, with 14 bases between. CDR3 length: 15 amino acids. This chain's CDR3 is CASSYTDRGGEKLFF. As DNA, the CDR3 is TGTGCCAGCAGTTACACCGACCGCGGGGGTGAAAAACTGTTTTTT.

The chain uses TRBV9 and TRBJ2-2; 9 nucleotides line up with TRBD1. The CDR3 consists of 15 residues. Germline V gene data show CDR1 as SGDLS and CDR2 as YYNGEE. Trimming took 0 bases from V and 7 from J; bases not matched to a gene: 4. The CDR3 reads CASSVDRGLNGELFF. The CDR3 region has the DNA TGTGCCAGCAGCGTAGACAGGGGGCTGAACGGGGAGCTGTTTTTT. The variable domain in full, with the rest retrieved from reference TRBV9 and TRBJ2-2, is DSGVTQTPKHLITATGQRVTLRCSPRSGDLSVYWYQQSLDQGLQFLIQYYNGEERAKGNILERFSAQQFPDLHSELNLSSLELGDSALYFCASSVDRGLNGELFFGEGSRLTVL.

The CDR3 region is CASSSLPYGGVLNEQYF. The CDR3 bases are TGTGCCAGCAGTTCCCTCCCCTACGGGGGAGTACTTAACGAGCAGTACTTC. The gene calls are TRBV27 and TRBJ2-7, with a possible D match to TRBD2 (6 bases). Trimming left V 4 bases short and J 5 bases short, with 24 bases between. The length of the CDR3 is 17 residues. Germline V gene data show CDR1 as MNHEY and CDR2 as SMNVEV (reference sequence).

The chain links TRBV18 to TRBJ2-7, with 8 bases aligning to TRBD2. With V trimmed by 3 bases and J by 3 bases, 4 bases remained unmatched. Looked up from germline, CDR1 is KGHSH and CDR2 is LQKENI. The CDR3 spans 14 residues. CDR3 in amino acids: CASSPTSENYEQYF. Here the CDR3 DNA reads TGTGCCAGCTCACCGACTAGCGAGAACTACGAGCAGTACTTC.

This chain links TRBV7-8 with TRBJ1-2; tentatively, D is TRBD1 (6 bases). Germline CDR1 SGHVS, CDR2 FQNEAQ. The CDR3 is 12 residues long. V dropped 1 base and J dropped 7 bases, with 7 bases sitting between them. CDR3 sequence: CASSLVGGGYTF. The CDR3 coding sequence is TGTGCCAGCAGCTTAGTAGGGGGTGGCTACACCTTC.

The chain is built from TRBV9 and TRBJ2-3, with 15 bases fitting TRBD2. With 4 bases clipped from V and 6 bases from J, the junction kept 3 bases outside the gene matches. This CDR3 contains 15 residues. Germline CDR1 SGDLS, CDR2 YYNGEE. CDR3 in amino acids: CASSPGTSGGDTQYF. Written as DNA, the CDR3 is TGTGCCAGCAGCCCCGGGACTAGCGGGGGGGATACGCAGTATTTT.

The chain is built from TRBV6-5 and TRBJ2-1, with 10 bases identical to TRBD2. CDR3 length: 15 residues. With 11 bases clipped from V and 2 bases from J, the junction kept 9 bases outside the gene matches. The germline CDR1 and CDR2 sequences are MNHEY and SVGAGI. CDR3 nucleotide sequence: TGTGCCTCCGGCCGGACTAGCGGAACCTACAATGAGCAGTTCTTC. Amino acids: CASGRTSGTYNEQFF.

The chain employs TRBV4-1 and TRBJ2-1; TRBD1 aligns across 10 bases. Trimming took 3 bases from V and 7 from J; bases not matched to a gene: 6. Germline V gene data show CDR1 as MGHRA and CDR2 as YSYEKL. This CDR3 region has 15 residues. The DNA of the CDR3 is TGCGCCAGCAGCCACCGGGACAGGGGAATAAATGAGCAGTTCTTC. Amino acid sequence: CASSHRDRGINEQFF.

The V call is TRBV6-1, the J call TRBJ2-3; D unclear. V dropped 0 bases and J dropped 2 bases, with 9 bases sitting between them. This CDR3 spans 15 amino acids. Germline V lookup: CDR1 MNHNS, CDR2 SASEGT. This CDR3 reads CASSEAPRFTDTQYF. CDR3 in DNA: TGTGCCAGCAGTGAAGCGCCCCGGTTCACAGATACGCAGTATTTT.